This is a list of T cell receptor beta chains from one sample in a study of T cell responses to AZD1222 COVID-19 vaccine. Assay: immunoSEQ multiplex PCR; the TCRdb copy retains only in-frame clones and omits some. The sample records some 60,000 clones, about 74% being singletons. This sample comprised peripheral blood, obtained 28 days after the second AZD1222 dose. These receptors were taken from an adult who received the AZD1222 COVID-19 vaccine. Each CDR3 is given with its conserved first and last residue. A D gene is named only where the DNA matches it firmly. For some rows the clone size is stated as once, few or many, or as a class when expanded; others skip it.

abundance	j_gene	d_gene	v_gene	CDR3nt	CDR3aa
NA	TRBJ1-3	NA	TRBV28	TGTGCCAGCAGTTTACCTACCGACACATCCTCTGGAAACACCATATATTTT	CASSLPTDTSSGNTIYF
NA	TRBJ1-4	TRBD1	TRBV5-6	TGTGCCAGCAGCTCGACAGGGGGCCTAAGGGAAAAACTGTTTTTT	CASSSTGGLREKLFF
NA	TRBJ1-2	NA	TRBV19	TGTGCCAGTAGTTCCGTGATTCGGGAAGGCTACACCTTC	CASSSVIREGYTF
NA	TRBJ2-1	TRBD2	TRBV6-5	TGTGCCGTTGCGCCCCAAGCGGGGTCCTACAATGAGCAGTTCTTC	CAVAPQAGSYNEQFF
NA	TRBJ2-7	NA	TRBV19	TGTGCCAGTAGTATAGACAGGGAAGCCTACGAGCAGTACTTC	CASSIDREAYEQYF
NA	TRBJ1-3	TRBD1	TRBV2	TGTGCCAGCAGTGAGATGAGACAGGGTGGCACCATATATTTT	CASSEMRQGGTIYF
NA	TRBJ1-5	TRBD1	TRBV28	TGTGCCAGCACCCCTACCGGGACAGTTGGGCGGCGTCGTCCCCAGCATTTT	CASTPTGTVGRRRPQHF
once	TRBJ2-1	NA	TRBV7-7	TGTGCTAGCGGGCTAGGGGGCCAGGGGGCAGAGCAGTTCTTC	CASGLGGQGAEQFF
NA	TRBJ2-1	TRBD2	TRBV11-3	TGTGCCAGCAGCCCCCGTGGACTAGCGGGCGGTGGGCAGTTCTTC	CASSPRGLAGGGQFF
NA	TRBJ1-2	NA	TRBV2	TGTGCCACACTATCCGGACCCGGAGGGGCCTATGGCTACACCTTC	CATLSGPGGAYGYTF
NA	TRBJ2-7	NA	TRBV6-5	TGTGCCAGCAGTAGCGGGCCCCAAGGACGGCAGTACTTC	CASSSGPQGRQYF
few	TRBJ2-7	NA	TRBV3-1/TRBV3-2	TGTGCCAGCAGCCTAGGTTGGAGGCGCTACGAGCAGTACTTC	CASSLGWRRYEQYF
NA	TRBJ1-5	NA	TRBV2	TGTGCCAGCAGTGAAACCCGGGGGGCTGGACAGCCCCAGCATTTT	CASSETRGAGQPQHF
NA	TRBJ2-2	NA	TRBV19	TGTGCCACTCGGGGCATTTCGGACACCGGGGAGCTGTTTTTT	CATRGISDTGELFF
NA	TRBJ1-5	NA	TRBV30	TGTGCCTGGAGTGTAGAGGGACATAGCAATCAGCCCCAGCATTTT	CAWSVEGHSNQPQHF
once	TRBJ1-2	NA	TRBV10-3	TGTGCCATCAGTGAGGGGGACTATGGCTACACCTTC	CAISEGDYGYTF
NA	TRBJ1-3	TRBD1	TRBV5-1	TGCGCCAGCAGCTTGCAGGCAGGGGGCAACGGAAACACCATATATTTT	CASSLQAGGNGNTIYF
NA	TRBJ1-2	NA	TRBV7-2	TGTGCCAGCAGCCCAGCGGGGGTAAACGGTGGCTACACCTTC	CASSPAGVNGGYTF
NA	TRBJ2-5	TRBD1	TRBV24-1	TGTGCCACCAGTGAGCCCGGGACAGGGGTTCGGCAGACCCAGTACTTC	CATSEPGTGVRQTQYF
NA	TRBJ1-5	TRBD1	TRBV2	TGTGCCAGCAACCCCGACAGGGGGTATCAGCCCCAGCATTTT	CASNPDRGYQPQHF
NA	TRBJ1-1	TRBD1	TRBV6-5	TGTGCCAGCACCCAAAGGACAGGAAAGAACACTGAAGCTTTCTTT	CASTQRTGKNTEAFF
NA	TRBJ2-2	TRBD1	TRBV18	TGTGCCAGCTCACCTTCTCGACAGGGAAGGGTGAACACCGGGGAGCTGTTTTTT	CASSPSRQGRVNTGELFF
NA	TRBJ2-2	TRBD2	TRBV5-1	TGCGCCAGCAGCTTGGAGCCGGGACTAGGCGGCGGGGAGCTGTTTTTT	CASSLEPGLGGGELFF
NA	TRBJ1-2	NA	TRBV10-2	TGCGCCAGCAGTGTTGGGCAGGATTCTTACCGACTGACCTTC	CASSVGQDSYRLTF
few	TRBJ1-6	NA	TRBV15	TGTGCCACCAGCAGTCCCACGTCACCCCTCCACTTT	CATSSPTSPLHF
once	TRBJ2-1	TRBD1	TRBV5-1	TGCGCCAGCAGCTTGGGAGACAGGGGTTATACCTACAATGAGCAGTTCTTC	CASSLGDRGYTYNEQFF
NA	TRBJ1-5	NA	TRBV6-1	TGTGCCAGCAGTGAAGACCACAGGCTTAATCAGCCCCAGCATTTT	CASSEDHRLNQPQHF
NA	TRBJ2-7	NA	TRBV10-3	TGTGCCATCGGACAGAAATACGAGCAGTACTTC	CAIGQKYEQYF
NA	TRBJ1-1	TRBD1	TRBV7-9	TGTGCCAGCAGCTTATTGCAGGGGGACACTGAAGCTTTCTTT	CASSLLQGDTEAFF
NA	TRBJ2-5	NA	TRBV5-8	TGTGCCAGCAGCTTGTGGGAAGCCGAGACCCAGTACTTC	CASSLWEAETQYF
NA	TRBJ1-5	NA	TRBV27	TGTGCCAGCAGTCCCGCTCAAAATCAGCCCCAGCATTTT	CASSPAQNQPQHF
once	TRBJ1-1	NA	TRBV14	TGTGCCAGCAGCCAAGATGCGGGGTGGGACACTGAAGCTTTCTTT	CASSQDAGWDTEAFF
once	TRBJ1-5	TRBD1	TRBV19	TGTGCCAGTAGGGTGGACAGGGCCGGCAATCAGCCCCAGCATTTT	CASRVDRAGNQPQHF
NA	TRBJ1-1	TRBD1	TRBV7-9	TGTGCCAGCAGACGACAGGGGGACTACACTGAAGCTTTCTTT	CASRRQGDYTEAFF
NA	TRBJ2-5	TRBD1	TRBV6-5	TGTGCCAGCAGTTTCACAGGGGGCGAAGAGACCCAGTACTTC	CASSFTGGEETQYF
few	TRBJ1-1	NA	TRBV5-1	TGCGCCAGCAGCTTCCAGGGGAACACTGAAGCTTTCTTT	CASSFQGNTEAFF
NA	TRBJ2-7	NA	TRBV2	TGTGCCAGCAGTGAAAGGACAGCGCGCACCCACGAGCAGTACTTC	CASSERTARTHEQYF
NA	TRBJ1-4	NA	TRBV27	TGTGCCAGCAGTCCCACCCAGGGGTCCAATGAAAAACTGTTTTTT	CASSPTQGSNEKLFF
NA	TRBJ1-3	NA	TRBV5-1	TGCGCCAGCAGCGGGAACAGTGCCTACGGAGCTGGAAACACCATATATTTT	CASSGNSAYGAGNTIYF
once	TRBJ1-6	NA	TRBV11-3	TGTGCCAGCAGCTCCGGAACATTACCCCTCCACTTT	CASSSGTLPLHF